The 20 T cell receptor beta chains listed next were all sequenced from one sample in a study of T cell changes during pregnancy in multiple sclerosis. This table comes from immunoSEQ multiplex PCR, and its TCRdb copy is limited to in-frame clones, with some not included. In the table there are almost 50,000 clones, around nine tenths of which are singletons. The sample in question was CD4+ T cells from peripheral blood mononuclear cells, obtained in the second trimester of pregnancy. The receptor source for this set is a female donor in good health, enrolled as a control in a pregnancy study.

This sequence joins TRBV19 and TRBJ2-7; 10 bases match TRBD1. Looked up from germline, CDR1 is LNHDA and CDR2 is SQIVND (reference sequence). Losses at the gene ends were 4 bases for V and 3 bases for J; bases not matched to a gene: 9. The CDR3 contains 16 residues. CDR3 sequence (DNA): TGTGCCAGTAGTAGGGCAACCGGGACAGGGGACTACGAGCAGTACTTC. It translates to CASSRATGTGDYEQYF.

V usage is TRBV2 and J usage is TRBJ1-2; D gene uncertain. The CDR3 extends over 12 amino acids. The germline gives CDR1 SNHLY, CDR2 FYNNEI. V shed 2 bases and J shed 4 bases, with 5 bases lying between them. CDR3 bases: TGTGCCAGCAGTGAAACAGTCTATGGCTACACCTTC. Encoded protein: CASSETVYGYTF.

The chain has TRBV4-2 and TRBJ1-5; no definite D call. Germline V gene sequence: CDR1 LGHNA, CDR2 YNFKEQ. The CDR3 sequence is 15 residues long. Trimming removed 1 base from V and 2 bases from J, with 9 bases in between. The CDR3 reads CASSQGHGGNQPQHF. The CDR3 DNA is TGTGCCAGCAGCCAAGGACACGGGGGCAATCAGCCCCAGCATTTT.

This chain connects TRBV18 to TRBJ2-2, with a weak D call TRBD1 (6 bases). Germline V gene lookup returns CDR1 KGHSH and CDR2 LQKENI. The CDR3 loop spans 15 amino acids. V lost 3 bases to trimming and J lost 2 bases, with 10 bases between them. In DNA form, the CDR3 reads TGTGCCAGCTCACCCGGGACACCTAACACCGGGGAGCTGTTTTTT. Amino acid sequence: CASSPGTPNTGELFF.

The chain has TRBV7-3 and TRBJ2-2; 16 bases are shared with TRBD2. From germline, CDR1 is SGHTA and CDR2 FQGTGA. The CDR3 has 16 amino acids. The trim removed 5 bases at V and 6 bases at J, leaving 3 bases unmatched. For the CDR3, the DNA is TGTGCCAGCAGCGCGGGACTAGCGGGGGGGGCCGGGGAGCTGTTTTTT. Translating gives CASSAGLAGGAGELFF.

A note on this clone: The junction does not match germline at one end; this may be a read error. V gene TRBV2 combines with J gene TRBJ2-3; 7 nucleotides line up with TRBD2. The CDR3 contains 14 residues. Germline loops: CDR1 SNHLY, CDR2 FYNNEI. In DNA form, the CDR3 reads TGTGCCAGCCTAGAGTTTATTGGGACCCGAGCGGGGAATTTT. This codes for CASLEFIGTRAGNF.

The genes are TRBV7-8 and TRBJ1-6, with a possible D match to TRBD1 (6 bases). V was cut by 2 bases and J by 3 bases, with 23 bases left in between. The CDR3 covers 20 residues. Looked up from germline, CDR1 is SGHVS and CDR2 is FQNEAQ. The CDR3 sequence: CASSLQGRGRSYGYNSPLHF. CDR3 DNA: TGTGCCAGCAGCTTACAGGGGAGAGGGCGTTCTTATGGCTATAATTCACCCCTCCACTTT.

The chain recombines TRBV9 with TRBJ1-5; 12 nucleotides agree with TRBD1. Unmatched junction bases numbered 10, after V lost 3 bases and J lost 6 bases. Germline V lookup: CDR1 SGDLS, CDR2 YYNGEE. This CDR3 has 17 residues. CDR3 bases: TGTGCCAGCAGCGGGGGCGGGGGACAGGGGGCTGCTCAGCCCCAGCATTTT. It translates to CASSGGGGQGAAQPQHF. The complete variable domain, with remaining parts taken from reference TRBV9 and TRBJ1-5, reads DSGVTQTPKHLITATGQRVTLRCSPRSGDLSVYWYQQSLDQGLQFLIQYYNGEERAKGNILERFSAQQFPDLHSELNLSSLELGDSALYFCASSGGGGQGAAQPQHFGDGTRLSIL.

The chain employs TRBV30 and TRBJ1-6, with 7 nucleotides matching TRBD1. V lost 1 base, J lost 8 bases, and 5 bases stayed unmatched. This CDR3 contains 14 residues. The germline CDR1 and CDR2 sequences are GTSNPN and SVGIG (reference sequence). The CDR3 loop is CAWSAGGLDSPLHF. CDR3 nucleotides: TGTGCCTGGAGTGCAGGGGGGCTCGATTCACCCCTCCACTTT.

The chain has TRBV11-2 and TRBJ1-2; 10 positions match TRBD1. From germline, CDR1 is SGHAT and CDR2 FQNNGV. Trimming removed 5 bases from V and 7 bases from J; junction bases left unmatched: 13. The CDR3 is made up of 16 amino acids. The CDR3 spells CASSPSPKTGGVGYTF. CDR3 nucleotides: TGTGCCAGCAGCCCCAGTCCCAAGACAGGGGGCGTTGGCTACACCTTC.

This chain connects TRBV2 to TRBJ1-5; D not resolved. This CDR3 contains 15 residues. The ends were cut back, 6 bases at V and 0 bases at J, with 12 bases in the middle. CDR1 is SNHLY, CDR2 FYNNEI, per germline. CDR3 coding DNA: TGTGCCAGCAGGGCCACGTTTTATAGCAATCAGCCCCAGCATTTT. It yields the protein CASRATFYSNQPQHF.

The rearrangement uses TRBV12-5 and TRBJ2-3; possibly TRBD2 for D (7 bases). Germline values: CDR1 LGHNT, CDR2 FRNRAP. V was pared by 0 bases and J by 3 bases, with 13 bases between. The CDR3 consists of 16 residues. CDR3 protein: CASGLVLRGGTDTQYF. The CDR3 region has the DNA TGTGCTAGTGGTTTGGTACTAAGGGGGGGGACAGATACGCAGTATTTT.

This clone showed up just a few times. The chain couples TRBV4-2 to TRBJ2-7, with D possibly being TRBD1 (5 bases). Between the trimmed V and J ends, which lost 0 bases and 6 bases, there was a span of 9 bases. The length of the CDR3 is 13 residues. Germline CDR1 reads LGHNA; CDR2 reads YNFKEQ. CDR3 residues: CASSQDRTIEQYF. The CDR3 DNA is TGTGCCAGCAGCCAAGATAGGACAATCGAGCAGTACTTC.

The chain carries TRBV25-1 and TRBJ1-2; possibly TRBD1 for D (6 bases). Germline CDR1 and CDR2: MGHDK and SYGVNS. CDR3 length equals 14 residues. Trimming cost V 9 bases and J 0 bases, with 14 bases left between them. The CDR3 DNA follows: TGTGCCAGGAAGGACAGCGTCCCTAACTATGGCTACACCTTC. Encoded protein: CARKDSVPNYGYTF.

The rearrangement links TRBV7-2 to TRBJ1-1; the D gene is possibly TRBD1 (6 bases). CDR1 and CDR2 (germline): SGHTA, FQGNSA. V lost 6 bases and J lost 1, with 21 bases in between. The CDR3 is 17 amino acids. The CDR3 nucleotides are TGTGCCAGCAGGACCTCCGGGACATTCTATTCGAACACTGAAGCTTTCTTT. Its translation is CASRTSGTFYSNTEAFF.

About this clone itself: The same CDR3 also results from other DNA sequences found in this sample. The V gene is TRBV7-3, the J gene TRBJ1-5; unclear D gene. From germline, CDR1 is SGHTA and CDR2 FQGTGA. The V gene lost 0 bases and the J gene lost 5 bases, with 5 bases spanning the gap. This CDR3 comprises 13 residues. CDR3 nucleotides: TGTGCCAGCAGCTTAACGAGAGATCAGCCCCAGCATTTT. It yields the protein CASSLTRDQPQHF.

This chain connects TRBV4-1 to TRBJ1-2; D ambiguous. Germline assignment: CDR1 MGHRA and CDR2 YSYEKL. This CDR3 has 14 residues. V shed 0 bases and J shed 1 base, with 6 bases lying between them. This CDR3 reads CASSQEESNYGYTF. The DNA of the CDR3 is TGCGCCAGCAGCCAAGAGGAGAGTAACTATGGCTACACCTTC.

The chain has TRBV2 and TRBJ2-3; 9 bases are a match to TRBD2. The CDR3 sequence is 15 residues long. Germline trimming cut 7 bases from V and 4 bases from J; bases unmatched to any gene: 9. CDR1 is SNHLY, CDR2 FYNNEI, per germline. This chain's CDR3 is CASIGRAGGPDTQYF. The CDR3 nucleotides are TGTGCCAGCATAGGAAGGGCGGGGGGGCCAGATACGCAGTATTTT.

The chain links TRBV5-6 to TRBJ1-5, with TRBD1 matching 8 bases. Germline loops: CDR1 SGHDT, CDR2 YYEEEE. The CDR3 is made up of 15 amino acids. The junction had 4 bases not matched to a gene; V was cut back by 4 bases and J by 1 base. CDR3 sequence: CASSMGTGSNQPQHF. CDR3 DNA: TGTGCCAGCAGCATGGGGACAGGCAGCAATCAGCCCCAGCATTTT.

The V and J genes are TRBV2 and TRBJ2-2; 8 nucleotides match TRBD2. The germline V gene encodes CDR1 SNHLY and CDR2 FYNNEI. CDR3 size: 15 residues. J lost 1 base, V lost 3 bases, and 1 base had no gene match. CDR3 DNA: TGTGCCAGCAGTGAGGCGGGGGGGAACACCGGGGAGCTGTTTTTT. It yields the protein CASSEAGGNTGELFF.